These 18 T cell receptor beta chains share one sample of origin, sequenced in a study of molecular identifiers for immune sequencing clone quantification. TCRdb ran MiXCR on the PCR reads and lists one entry per CDR3 protein. The table lists roughly 90,000 distinct CDR3 sequences, nearly 25% of them singletons. Sequencing input: naive CD8+ T cells from blood, with Jurkat cell RNA spiked in. Noted subset: FACS-sorted CD8+CD4-CCR7+CD45RA+ naive T cells. All receptors derive from a human donor in good health. Some libraries in this study had Jurkat cell RNA spiked in.

In this sample, this clonotype turned up once. V gene TRBV5-1 combines with J gene TRBJ1-4; D unresolved. The CDR3 has 16 residues. The germline V gene has CDR1 SGHRS and CDR2 YFSETQ. Trimming shortened V by 0 bases and J by 10 bases, and 19 bases separated the two germline ends. The CDR3: CASSLVPGVLDGKLFF. In nucleotides, the CDR3 is TGCGCCAGCAGCTTGGTCCCGGGCGTATTGGATGGAAAACTGTTTTTT.

For this clonotype: A read error may explain this, as a much larger clone is one base away. The chain links TRBV4-3 to TRBJ1-5, with 8 positions matching TRBD1. Germline-derived CDR1 and CDR2 are LGHNA and YSLEER. CDR3 length: 17 residues. The CDR3 region is CASRLLYGRGLNRPQHF. In DNA, the CDR3 is TGCGCCAGCCGCCTCCTTTATGGCAGGGGGCTGAATCGGCCCCAGCATTTT.

This clonotype was counted at least ten times. The rearrangement uses TRBV13 and TRBJ1-2; D gene ambiguous. V dropped 1 base and J dropped 3 bases, with 9 bases sitting between them. The CDR3 contains 14 residues. Germline CDR1 is PRHDT and CDR2 is FYEKMQ (reference sequence). The CDR3 is CASSLVSGDYGYTF. Written as DNA, the CDR3 is TGTGCCAGCAGCTTAGTTTCCGGGGACTATGGCTACACCTTC.

The chain combines TRBV4-3 with TRBJ2-5; 8 bases map to TRBD1. The CDR3 contains 19 residues. Germline trimming cut 0 bases from V and 0 bases from J; bases unmatched to any gene: 12. Germline V gives CDR1 LGHNA, CDR2 YSLEER. CDR3 bases: TGCGCCAGCAGCCAAGAAAGGATAGATCGGGACAGGCACCAAGAGACCCAGTACTTC. Encoded protein: CASSQERIDRDRHQETQYF.

In regard to this clonotype: One junction end disagrees with the germline gene, perhaps due to a read error. This chain joins TRBV7-2 and TRBJ2-3; 12 nucleotides match TRBD2. The germline CDR1 and CDR2 sequences are SGHTA and FQGNSA. The CDR3 contains 17 residues. The CDR3, as DNA: TGTGCCGGCAGCTTCCATAGGACTAGCGGGGCTCCAGATACGCAGTATTTT. It specifies CAGSFHRTSGAPDTQYF.

Remarks on this clonotype: This may stem from a read error, because a much larger clone lies one nucleotide away. The genes are TRBV30 and TRBJ1-4, with D unclear. Germline loops: CDR1 GTSNPN, CDR2 SVGIG (reference sequence). The CDR3 sequence is 13 residues long. The CDR3 is CAWSAGFGENLFF. In DNA form, the CDR3 reads TGTGCCTGGAGTGCTGGATTCGGTGAAAATCTGTTTTTT.

J is TRBJ1-1 and V is TRBV30; 7 bases line up with TRBD1. This CDR3 comprises 13 residues. Losses at the gene ends were 3 bases for V and 0 bases for J; bases not matched to a gene: 1. The germline V gene has CDR1 GTSNPN and CDR2 SVGIG (reference sequence). The CDR3 region is CAWRQGVNTEAFF. CDR3 coding DNA: TGTGCCTGGAGGCAGGGGGTGAACACTGAAGCTTTCTTT.

Regarding this clonotype: Possible read error: a much larger clone is one base away. Likely a read error: the CDR3 ends without its conserved phenylalanine or tryptophan. The chain links TRBV4-1 to TRBJ1-2, with TRBD1 matching over 8 bases. Trimming at V came to 10 bases and at J to 3 bases, leaving 7 bases not matched to a gene. The germline gives CDR1 MGHRA, CDR2 YSYEKL. The CDR3 is made up of 13 amino acids. The CDR3 spells CATKQGEDYGYTS. The CDR3 nucleotides are TGCGCCACCAAACAGGGGGAAGACTATGGCTACACCTCC.

This clonotype appeared a few times. J is TRBJ2-1 and V is TRBV5-6; TRBD2 agrees at 7 bases. Trimming took 4 bases from V and 6 from J; bases not matched to a gene: 7. Germline-derived CDR1 and CDR2 are SGHDT and YYEEEE. The CDR3 contains 14 residues. The CDR3 is CASSLGGSGNEQFF. CDR3 nucleotide sequence: TGTGCCAGCAGCCTCGGGGGGAGTGGCAATGAGCAGTTCTTC.

The chain joins TRBV9 to TRBJ2-7; D is possibly TRBD1 (6 bases). V lost 4 bases to trimming and J lost 9 bases, with 23 bases between them. The CDR3 runs 15 residues. CDR1 and CDR2 from the germline V gene are SGDLS and YYNGEE. CDR3 loop: CASSLETGYSDVQYF. CDR3 DNA sequence: TGTGCCAGCAGCCTGGAGACAGGTTACAGCGACGTGCAGTACTTC.

This clonotype appeared a few times. The rearrangement joins TRBV12-3 or TRBV12-4 to TRBJ2-7; TRBD1 or TRBD2 may be the D gene (5 bases each). Trimming cost V 2 bases and J 7 bases, with 6 bases left between them. The CDR3 length is 11 residues. CDR3 sequence (DNA): TGTGCCAGCAGTTTATGGGGGGAGCAGTACTTC. Translating gives CASSLWGEQYF.

Regarding this clonotype: The CDR3 end shows no conserved phenylalanine or tryptophan, and so a read error is likely. The gene calls are TRBV4-1 and TRBJ1-5; D remains ambiguous. Looked up from germline, CDR1 is MGHRA and CDR2 is YSYEKL. The V end lost 0 bases, the J end lost 0 bases, and 12 bases lay between the germline ends. This CDR3 comprises 17 residues. The CDR3 protein is CASSQDDRTLSNQPQHL. DNA of the CDR3: TGCGCCAGCAGCCAAGACGATAGGACCCTTAGCAATCAGCCCCAGCATCTT.

Turning to this clonotype: Given a much more abundant clone one base away, this may be a read error. The rearrangement uses TRBV4-3 and TRBJ2-2; possible D gene TRBD2, 6 bases. This CDR3 region has 16 residues. Looked up from germline, CDR1 is LGHNA and CDR2 is YSLEER. CDR3 sequence reads: CASSPKLRSRTGGLFF. In DNA, the CDR3 is TGCGCCAGCAGCCCGAAGTTACGCTCCAGGACCGGGGGGCTGTTTTTT.

In this sample, this clonotype turned up many times. The V gene is TRBV27, the J gene TRBJ2-3; D gene uncertain. V gave up 6 bases and J gave up 3 bases, with 13 bases separating them. CDR3 size: 14 residues. Looked up from germline, CDR1 is MNHEY and CDR2 is SMNVEV (reference sequence). As DNA, the CDR3 is TGTGCCAGCAGCAACACGGCCTCGACAGATACGCAGTATTTT. This encodes CASSNTASTDTQYF.

In this sample, this clonotype turned up many times. The J gene is TRBJ1-1, the V gene TRBV6-2 or TRBV6-3, with TRBD1 matching over 7 bases. The trim removed 0 bases at V and 4 bases at J, leaving 20 bases unmatched. CDR1 and CDR2 from the germline V gene are MNHEY and SVGEGT. The CDR3 has 20 amino acids. The CDR3 loop reads CASSYSIRGGQAPQFTEAFF. The CDR3 DNA reads as TGTGCCAGCAGTTACTCGATACGGGGCGGACAGGCCCCCCAATTCACTGAAGCTTTCTTT.

In its sample, this clonotype was seen many times. This chain links TRBV5-1 with TRBJ2-3; no reliable D call. Trimming removed 0 bases from V and 1 base from J, with 6 bases in between. The CDR3 has 14 amino acids. Germline V gives CDR1 SGHRS, CDR2 YFSETQ. The CDR3 spells CASSLEDRTDTQYF. CDR3 in DNA: TGCGCCAGCAGCTTGGAGGATCGCACAGATACGCAGTATTTT.

This clonotype was observed at least ten times. The V and J genes are TRBV5-6 and TRBJ2-5, with TRBD1 matching 9 bases. Per germline, CDR1 SGHDT and CDR2 YYEEEE. This CDR3 is 13 amino acids long. Trimming at V came to 3 bases and at J to 5 bases, leaving 2 bases not matched to a gene. CDR3 nucleotide sequence: TGTGCCAGCAGCTCGGGACAGGGTGAGACCCAGTACTTC. As protein: CASSSGQGETQYF.

About this clonotype itself: A much larger clone lies a single base off, so this may be a read error. This chain uses TRBV9 with TRBJ2-4; the D gene is possibly TRBD1 (5 bases). The germline CDR1 and CDR2 sequences are SGDLS and YYNGEE. CDR3 length: 15 amino acids. The V end lost 3 bases, the J end lost 0 bases, and 10 bases lay between the germline ends. The CDR3 DNA reads as TGTGCCAGCAGCGAGGGGATCCTAGCCAAAAACATTCAGTACTTC. This sequence encodes CASSEGILAKNIQYF.